The source of this T cell receptor (beta chain) is a study of naive and memory T cell subsets. The germline V and J ends were trimmed by 3 bases and 1 base, with 12 bases remaining between them. This CDR3 has 15 amino acids. CDR1 is MNHNS, CDR2 SASEGT, per germline. The beta constant-region primer was an equimolar mix of two oligonucleotides covering TRBC1 and TRBC2. The ligated cDNA underwent four PCR rounds using SP2 and nested alpha and beta constant-region primers. TCRdb re-called the UMI-ligation and nested PCR reads with MiXCR, one entry per CDR3 protein. The sample lists 150,000 or so distinct CDR3 sequences, approximately 22% occurring once. Findings of the study overall: Especially in CD8 cells, naive repertoires contained a few larger clonotypes, possibly CD45RA-re-expressing memory cells.

About this clonotype: Its specificity is unknown.

This receptor was identified in a human donor in good health. The chain employs TRBV6-1 and TRBJ1-2, with D possibly matching TRBD1 (6 bases). Sequenced sample: naive CD4+ T cells from blood. The DNA of the CDR3 is TGTGCCAGCAGTGACCTCACAGGGTATAACTATGGCTACACCTTC. It is translated as CASSDLTGYNYGYTF.